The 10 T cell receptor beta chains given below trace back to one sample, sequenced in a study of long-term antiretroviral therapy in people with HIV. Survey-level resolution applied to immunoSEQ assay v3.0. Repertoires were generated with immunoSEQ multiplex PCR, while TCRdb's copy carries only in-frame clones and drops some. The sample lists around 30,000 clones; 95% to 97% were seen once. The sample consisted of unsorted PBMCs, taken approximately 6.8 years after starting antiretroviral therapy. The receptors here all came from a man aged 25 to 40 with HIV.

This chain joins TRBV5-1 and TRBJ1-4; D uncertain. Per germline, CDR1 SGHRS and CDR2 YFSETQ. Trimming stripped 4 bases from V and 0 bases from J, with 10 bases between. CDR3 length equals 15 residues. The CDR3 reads CASSANLATNEKLFF. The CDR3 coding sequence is TGCGCCAGCAGCGCTAACCTAGCAACTAATGAAAAACTGTTTTTT.

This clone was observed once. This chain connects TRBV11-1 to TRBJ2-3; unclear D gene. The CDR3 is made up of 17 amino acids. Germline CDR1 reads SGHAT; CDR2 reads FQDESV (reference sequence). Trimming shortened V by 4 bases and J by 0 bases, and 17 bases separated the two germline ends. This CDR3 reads CASSSPTGPFSTDTQYF. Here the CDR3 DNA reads TGTGCCAGCAGCTCCCCGACCGGACCGTTTAGCACAGATACGCAGTATTTT.

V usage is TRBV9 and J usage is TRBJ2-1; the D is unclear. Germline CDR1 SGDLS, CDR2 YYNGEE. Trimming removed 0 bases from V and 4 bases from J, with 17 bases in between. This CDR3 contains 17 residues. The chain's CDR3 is CASSVDPITGWYNEQFF. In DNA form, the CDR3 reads TGTGCCAGCAGCGTAGACCCTATAACCGGTTGGTACAATGAGCAGTTCTTC.

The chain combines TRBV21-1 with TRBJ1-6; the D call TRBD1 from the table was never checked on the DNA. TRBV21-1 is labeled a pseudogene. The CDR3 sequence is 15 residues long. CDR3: CAGRQGRSYNSPLHF. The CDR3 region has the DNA TGTGCCGGCCGACAGGGCCGCTCCTATAATTCACCCCTCCACTTT.

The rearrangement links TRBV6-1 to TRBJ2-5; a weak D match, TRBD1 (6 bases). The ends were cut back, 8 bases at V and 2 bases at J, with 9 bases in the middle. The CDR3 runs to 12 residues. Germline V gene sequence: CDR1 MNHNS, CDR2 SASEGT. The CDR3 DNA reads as TGTGCCAGCGGTACAGGGCAAGAGACCCAGTACTTC. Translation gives CASGTGQETQYF.

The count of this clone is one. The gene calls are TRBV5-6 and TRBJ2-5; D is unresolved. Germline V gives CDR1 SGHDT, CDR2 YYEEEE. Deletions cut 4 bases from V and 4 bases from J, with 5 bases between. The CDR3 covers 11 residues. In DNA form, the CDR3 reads TGTGCCAGCAGCGTAGGAGAGACCCAGTACTTC. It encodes CASSVGETQYF.

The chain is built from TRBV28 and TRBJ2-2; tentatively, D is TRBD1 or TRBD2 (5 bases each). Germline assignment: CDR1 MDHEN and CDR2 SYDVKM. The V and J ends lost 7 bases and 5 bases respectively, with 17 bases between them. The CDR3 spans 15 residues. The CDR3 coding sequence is TGTGCCAGCACCCCCCGCTTGGGGGAGACCGGGGAGCTGTTTTTT. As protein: CASTPRLGETGELFF.

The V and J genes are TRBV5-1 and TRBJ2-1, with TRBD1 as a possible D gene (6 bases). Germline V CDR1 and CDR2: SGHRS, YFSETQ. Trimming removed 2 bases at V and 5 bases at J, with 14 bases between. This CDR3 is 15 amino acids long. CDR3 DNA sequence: TGCGCCAGCAGCTTAGAAGGGACAAGTCACAATGAGCAGTTCTTC. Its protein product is CASSLEGTSHNEQFF.

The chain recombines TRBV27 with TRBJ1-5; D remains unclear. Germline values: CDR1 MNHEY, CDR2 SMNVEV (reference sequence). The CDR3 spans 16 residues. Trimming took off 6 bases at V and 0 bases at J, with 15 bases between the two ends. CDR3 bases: TGTGCCAGCAGGACGAGGACGGTCCTTAGCAATCAGCCCCAGCATTTT. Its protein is CASRTRTVLSNQPQHF.

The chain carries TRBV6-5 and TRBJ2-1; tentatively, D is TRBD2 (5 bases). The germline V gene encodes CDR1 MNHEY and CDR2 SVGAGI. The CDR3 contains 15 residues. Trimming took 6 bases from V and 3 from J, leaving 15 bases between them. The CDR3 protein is CASSPGMPNYNEQFF. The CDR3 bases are TGTGCCAGCAGCCCCGGGATGCCGAACTACAATGAGCAGTTCTTC.